A selection of T cell receptor beta chains follows, all from one sample in a study of blood T cell repertoires in COVID-19. Measured with immunoSEQ multiplex PCR; TCRdb has only the in-frame clones, and not every one. This table holds around 100,000 clones, around four fifths found once. Sequenced input: peripheral blood. Every receptor here comes from a man between 60 and 70 years old with acute or convalescent COVID-19. CDR3s include the opening cysteine and the closing phenylalanine or tryptophan. Fields, in order: V gene, J gene, clone size, D gene, CDR3 length, CDR3 protein, CDR3 DNA. A D gene is named only where the DNA matches it firmly. A clone size is listed for some rows: how often the clone was seen (once, few, many), or a class if it is expanded.

v_call: TRBV7-2
j_call: TRBJ2-2
clone_size: -
d_call: TRBD2
cdr3_length: 15
cdr3_aa: CASSSSSGRTGELFF
cdr3_nt: TGTGCCAGCAGCTCCTCTAGCGGGCGGACCGGGGAGCTGTTTTTT

v_call: TRBV20-1
j_call: TRBJ1-1
clone_size: -
d_call: -
cdr3_length: 11
cdr3_aa: CSARDSREAFF
cdr3_nt: TGCAGTGCTAGAGATTCCAGAGAAGCTTTCTTT

v_call: TRBV19
j_call: TRBJ1-2
clone_size: -
d_call: -
cdr3_length: 13
cdr3_aa: CASRFPGGHGYTF
cdr3_nt: TGTGCCAGTAGATTTCCCGGGGGACATGGCTACACCTTC

v_call: TRBV11-2
j_call: TRBJ2-2
clone_size: -
d_call: TRBD1
cdr3_length: 14
cdr3_aa: CASSVDRGTGELFF
cdr3_nt: TGTGCCAGCAGCGTGGACAGGGGAACCGGGGAGCTGTTTTTT

v_call: TRBV5-1
j_call: TRBJ2-3
clone_size: -
d_call: TRBD1
cdr3_length: 14
cdr3_aa: CASTRDRGGDTQYF
cdr3_nt: TGCGCCAGCACCCGGGACAGGGGTGGTGATACGCAGTATTTT

v_call: TRBV14
j_call: TRBJ2-5
clone_size: many
d_call: -
cdr3_length: 15
cdr3_aa: CASSSSLAAWETQYF
cdr3_nt: TGTGCCAGCAGCTCCTCGTTAGCGGCGTGGGAGACCCAGTACTTC

v_call: TRBV25-1
j_call: TRBJ2-3
clone_size: -
d_call: TRBD2
cdr3_length: 14
cdr3_aa: CASSDPGLGGLQYF
cdr3_nt: TGTGCCAGCAGTGACCCCGGACTAGGCGGTTTGCAGTATTTT

v_call: TRBV24-1
j_call: TRBJ2-1
clone_size: -
d_call: TRBD2
cdr3_length: 14
cdr3_aa: CATRPSGRGNEQFF
cdr3_nt: TGTGCCACCAGACCTAGCGGGAGAGGGAATGAGCAGTTCTTC

v_call: TRBV19
j_call: TRBJ1-2
clone_size: few
d_call: -
cdr3_length: 16
cdr3_aa: CASSFERLQGNYGYTF
cdr3_nt: TGTGCCAGTAGTTTCGAAAGGCTACAGGGAAACTATGGCTACACCTTC

v_call: TRBV7-2
j_call: TRBJ1-1
clone_size: few
d_call: -
cdr3_length: 14
cdr3_aa: CASSLAHQNTEAFF
cdr3_nt: TGTGCCAGCAGCTTAGCACACCAGAACACTGAAGCTTTCTTT

v_call: TRBV6-6
j_call: TRBJ2-4
clone_size: -
d_call: TRBD2
cdr3_length: 14
cdr3_aa: CASRRGTSGNSQYF
cdr3_nt: TGTGCCAGCAGACGCGGGACTAGCGGGAATAGTCAGTACTTC

v_call: TRBV29-1
j_call: TRBJ2-5
clone_size: -
d_call: -
cdr3_length: 11
cdr3_aa: CSAAGSGTQYF
cdr3_nt: TGCAGCGCGGCAGGGTCCGGGACCCAGTACTTC

v_call: TRBV6-5
j_call: TRBJ1-1
clone_size: -
d_call: -
cdr3_length: 15
cdr3_aa: CASSYNFRGDTEAFF
cdr3_nt: TGTGCCAGCAGTTATAATTTTCGGGGAGACACTGAAGCTTTCTTT

v_call: TRBV11-2
j_call: TRBJ2-3
clone_size: -
d_call: TRBD2
cdr3_length: 15
cdr3_aa: CASSSGLAGTDTQYF
cdr3_nt: TGTGCCAGCAGCTCCGGACTAGCGGGCACAGATACGCAGTATTTT

v_call: TRBV4-3
j_call: TRBJ1-2
clone_size: -
d_call: -
cdr3_length: 14
cdr3_aa: CASSQDAANYGYTF
cdr3_nt: TGCGCCAGCAGCCAAGATGCGGCTAACTATGGCTACACCTTC

v_call: TRBV9
j_call: TRBJ2-5
clone_size: -
d_call: -
cdr3_length: 16
cdr3_aa: CASSVGGAAGGETQYF
cdr3_nt: TGTGCCAGCAGCGTAGGAGGGGCCGCAGGGGGGGAGACCCAGTACTTC

v_call: TRBV4-2
j_call: TRBJ2-7
clone_size: -
d_call: -
cdr3_length: 14
cdr3_aa: CASSQGRGGYEQYF
cdr3_nt: TGTGCCAGCAGCCAGGGAAGAGGGGGCTACGAGCAGTACTTC

v_call: TRBV7-2
j_call: TRBJ2-1
clone_size: -
d_call: TRBD2
cdr3_length: 15
cdr3_aa: CASSLRFSGRPEQFF
cdr3_nt: TGTGCCAGCAGCTTAAGATTCAGCGGGAGGCCAGAGCAGTTCTTC

v_call: TRBV5-1
j_call: TRBJ2-1
clone_size: -
d_call: TRBD2
cdr3_length: 14
cdr3_aa: CASKGREVYNEQFF
cdr3_nt: TGCGCCAGCAAAGGACGGGAGGTCTACAATGAGCAGTTCTTC

v_call: TRBV7-9
j_call: TRBJ1-1
clone_size: once
d_call: -
cdr3_length: 13
cdr3_aa: CASGQDLSTEAFF
cdr3_nt: TGTGCCAGCGGTCAGGACTTGAGTACTGAAGCTTTCTTT

v_call: TRBV18
j_call: TRBJ1-5
clone_size: -
d_call: TRBD1
cdr3_length: 17
cdr3_aa: CASSPQGAGLSNQPQHF
cdr3_nt: TGTGCCAGCTCGCCACAGGGGGCTGGACTTTCCAATCAGCCCCAGCATTTT

v_call: TRBV20-1
j_call: TRBJ1-1
clone_size: few
d_call: -
cdr3_length: 13
cdr3_aa: CSASPGVNTEAFF
cdr3_nt: TGCAGTGCTAGTCCAGGTGTGAACACTGAAGCTTTCTTT

v_call: TRBV9
j_call: TRBJ1-4
clone_size: -
d_call: -
cdr3_length: 15
cdr3_aa: CASSVAGDPGEKLFF
cdr3_nt: TGTGCCAGCAGCGTAGCGGGGGATCCGGGGGAAAAACTGTTTTTT

v_call: TRBV6-5
j_call: TRBJ2-1
clone_size: -
d_call: -
cdr3_length: 16
cdr3_aa: CASSYSAWSSYNEQFF
cdr3_nt: TGTGCCAGCAGTTACTCGGCCTGGAGCTCCTACAATGAGCAGTTCTTC

v_call: TRBV6-5
j_call: TRBJ2-1
clone_size: few
d_call: -
cdr3_length: 14
cdr3_aa: CASTGRTSFNEQFF
cdr3_nt: TGTGCCAGCACCGGTAGAACTAGCTTCAATGAGCAGTTCTTC

v_call: TRBV7-2
j_call: TRBJ1-5
clone_size: -
d_call: -
cdr3_length: 15
cdr3_aa: CASSLAAAGNQPQHF
cdr3_nt: TGTGCCAGCAGCTTAGCGGCGGCGGGGAATCAGCCCCAGCATTTT

v_call: TRBV9
j_call: TRBJ1-2
clone_size: -
d_call: -
cdr3_length: 14
cdr3_aa: CASSDRIGAYGYTF
cdr3_nt: TGTGCCAGCAGCGATCGGATAGGAGCGTATGGCTACACCTTC

v_call: TRBV5-6
j_call: TRBJ2-3
clone_size: -
d_call: -
cdr3_length: 15
cdr3_aa: CASSFIQIVTDTQYF
cdr3_nt: TGTGCCAGCAGCTTCATCCAGATTGTCACAGATACGCAGTATTTT

v_call: TRBV24-1
j_call: TRBJ2-3
clone_size: -
d_call: TRBD2
cdr3_length: 17
cdr3_aa: CATSGRTSGSAADTQYF
cdr3_nt: TGTGCCACCAGTGGCAGAACAAGCGGGAGTGCAGCAGATACGCAGTATTTT

v_call: TRBV6-2/TRBV6-3
j_call: TRBJ1-1
clone_size: -
d_call: TRBD1
cdr3_length: 16
cdr3_aa: CASSYSPGQGVTEAFF
cdr3_nt: TGTGCCAGCAGTTACTCCCCAGGACAGGGGGTAACTGAAGCTTTCTTT

v_call: TRBV4-1
j_call: TRBJ1-6
clone_size: -
d_call: TRBD1
cdr3_length: 17
cdr3_aa: CASSQGGQGTYNSPLHF
cdr3_nt: TGCGCCAGCAGCCAAGGGGGACAGGGGACCTATAATTCACCCCTCCACTTT

v_call: TRBV2
j_call: TRBJ1-5
clone_size: -
d_call: -
cdr3_length: 15
cdr3_aa: CASTLDGGHNQPQHF
cdr3_nt: TGTGCCAGCACCCTAGATGGGGGACACAATCAGCCCCAGCATTTT